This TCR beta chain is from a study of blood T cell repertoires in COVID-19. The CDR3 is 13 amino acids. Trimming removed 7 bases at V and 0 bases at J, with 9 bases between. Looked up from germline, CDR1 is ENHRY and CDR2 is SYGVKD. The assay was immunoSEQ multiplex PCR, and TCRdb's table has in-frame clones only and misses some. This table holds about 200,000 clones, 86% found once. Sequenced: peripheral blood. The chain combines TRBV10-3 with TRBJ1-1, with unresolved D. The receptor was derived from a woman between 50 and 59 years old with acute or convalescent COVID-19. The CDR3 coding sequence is TGTGCCATCATAAGAGAGATGAACACTGAAGCTTTCTTT. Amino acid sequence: CAIIREMNTEAFF.